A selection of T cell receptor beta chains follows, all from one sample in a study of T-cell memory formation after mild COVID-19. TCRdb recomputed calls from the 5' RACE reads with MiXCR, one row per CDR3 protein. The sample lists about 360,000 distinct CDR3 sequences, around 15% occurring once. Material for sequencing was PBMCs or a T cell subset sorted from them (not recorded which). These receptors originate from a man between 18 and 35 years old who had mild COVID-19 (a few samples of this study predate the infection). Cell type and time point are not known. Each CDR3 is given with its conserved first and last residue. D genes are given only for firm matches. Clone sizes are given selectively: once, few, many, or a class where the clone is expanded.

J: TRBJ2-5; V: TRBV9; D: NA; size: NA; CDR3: CASSVEGPPLNF; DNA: TGTGCCAGCAGCGTAGAGGGACCGCCTCTGAACTTC
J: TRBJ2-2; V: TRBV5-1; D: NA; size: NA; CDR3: CASSRDRLNTGELFF; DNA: TGCGCCAGCAGCCGCGACAGGCTGAACACCGGGGAGCTGTTTTTT
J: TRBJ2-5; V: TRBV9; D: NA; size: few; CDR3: CASSAPRQETQYF; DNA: TGTGCCAGCAGCGCGCCTCGACAAGAGACCCAGTACTTC
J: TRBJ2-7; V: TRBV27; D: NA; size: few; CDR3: CASSAGISGEQYF; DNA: TGTGCCAGCAGTGCCGGGATATCCGGCGAGCAGTACTTC
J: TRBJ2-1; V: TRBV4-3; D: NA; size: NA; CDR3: CASSQDIGEDEQFF; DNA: TGCGCCAGCAGCCAAGACATCGGGGAAGATGAGCAGTTCTTC
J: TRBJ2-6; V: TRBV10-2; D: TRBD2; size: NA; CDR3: CASSGGGTNSGANVLTF; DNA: TGCGCCAGCAGTGGTGGGGGGACTAACTCTGGGGCCAACGTCCTGACTTTC
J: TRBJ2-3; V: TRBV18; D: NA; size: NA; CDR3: CASSPPLAASTDTQYF; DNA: TGTGCCAGCTCACCCCCTCTAGCTGCGAGCACAGATACGCAGTATTTT
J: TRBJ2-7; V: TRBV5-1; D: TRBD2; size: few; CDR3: CASRLAGGHEQYF; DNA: TGCGCCAGCAGACTAGCGGGGGGACACGAGCAGTACTTC
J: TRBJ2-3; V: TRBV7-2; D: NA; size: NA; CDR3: CASSTYTDTQYF; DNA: TGTGCCAGCAGTACCTACACAGATACGCAGTATTTT
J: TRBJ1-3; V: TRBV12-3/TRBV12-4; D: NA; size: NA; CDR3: CASSLFGNTIYF; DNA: TGTGCCAGCAGTTTATTCGGAAACACCATATATTTT
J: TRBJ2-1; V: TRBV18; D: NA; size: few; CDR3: CASSPTVPGDNEQFF; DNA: TGTGCCAGCTCACCAACGGTCCCTGGGGACAATGAGCAGTTCTTC
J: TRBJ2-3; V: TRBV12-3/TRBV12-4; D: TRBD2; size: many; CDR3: CASSPWGSGASDTQYF; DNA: TGTGCCAGCAGCCCTTGGGGTAGCGGGGCCTCAGATACGCAGTATTTT
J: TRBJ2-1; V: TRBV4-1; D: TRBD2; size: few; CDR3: CASSQVLAGGFEQFF; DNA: TGCGCCAGCAGCCAAGTGCTAGCGGGGGGGTTTGAGCAGTTCTTC
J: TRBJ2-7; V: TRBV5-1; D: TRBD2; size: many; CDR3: CASSLAASGYEQYF; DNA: TGCGCCAGCAGCTTGGCCGCTAGCGGATACGAGCAGTACTTC
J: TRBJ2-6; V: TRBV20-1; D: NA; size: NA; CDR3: CSANRATGANVLTF; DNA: TGCAGTGCAAACAGGGCTACCGGGGCCAACGTCCTGACTTTC
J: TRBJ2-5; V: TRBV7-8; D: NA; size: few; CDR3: CASSLPTRGGIQETQYF; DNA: TGTGCCAGCAGCTTACCCACAAGGGGGGGGATACAAGAGACCCAGTACTTC
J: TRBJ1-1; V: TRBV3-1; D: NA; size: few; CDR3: CASSQVEGHTEAFF; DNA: TGTGCCAGCAGCCAAGTTGAGGGGCACACTGAAGCTTTCTTT
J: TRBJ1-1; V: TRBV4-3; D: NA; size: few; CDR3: CASSQELNTEAFF; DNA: TGCGCCAGCAGCCAAGAATTGAACACTGAAGCTTTCTTT
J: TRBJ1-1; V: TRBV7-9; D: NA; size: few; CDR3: CASSTARDAFF; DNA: TGTGCCAGCAGTACTGCCCGGGATGCTTTCTTT
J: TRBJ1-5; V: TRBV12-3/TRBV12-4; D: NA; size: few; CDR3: CASSLTGPNQPQHF; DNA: TGTGCCAGCAGTTTAACAGGTCCTAATCAGCCCCAGCATTTT
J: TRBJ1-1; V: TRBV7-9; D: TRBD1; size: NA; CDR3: CASSLARDRESEAFF; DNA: TGTGCCAGCAGCTTAGCGCGGGACAGGGAGTCTGAAGCTTTCTTT
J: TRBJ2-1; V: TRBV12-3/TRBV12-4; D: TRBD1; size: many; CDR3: CASSSTGFEQFF; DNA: TGTGCCAGCAGCTCGACAGGGTTTGAGCAGTTCTTC
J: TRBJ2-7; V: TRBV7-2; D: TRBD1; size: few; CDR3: CASSFVGQGIYEQYF; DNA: TGTGCCAGCAGCTTTGTAGGACAGGGGATTTACGAGCAGTACTTC
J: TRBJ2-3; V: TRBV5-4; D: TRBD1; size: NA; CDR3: CASSSSIQGAGTDTQYF; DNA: TGTGCCAGCAGCTCCTCAATACAGGGGGCAGGCACAGATACGCAGTATTTT
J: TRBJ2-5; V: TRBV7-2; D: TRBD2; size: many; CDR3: CASSPRLAGGRETQYF; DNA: TGTGCCAGCAGCCCCCGACTAGCGGGGGGGCGAGAGACCCAGTACTTC
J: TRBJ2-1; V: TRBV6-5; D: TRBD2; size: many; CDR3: CASTRRGGEQFF; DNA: TGTGCCAGCACCCGTCGGGGGGGGGAGCAGTTCTTC
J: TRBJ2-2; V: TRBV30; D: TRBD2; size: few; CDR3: CAWSVRGGAGELFF; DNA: TGTGCCTGGAGTGTACGTGGGGGGGCCGGGGAGCTGTTTTTT
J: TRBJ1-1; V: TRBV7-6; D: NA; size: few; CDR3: CASSLIGSSTEAFF; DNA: TGTGCCAGCAGCTTAATTGGTAGCAGCACTGAAGCTTTCTTT
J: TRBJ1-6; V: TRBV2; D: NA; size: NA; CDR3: CASTLGQPNSPLHF; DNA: TGTGCCAGCACGCTTGGACAGCCTAATTCACCCCTCCACTTT
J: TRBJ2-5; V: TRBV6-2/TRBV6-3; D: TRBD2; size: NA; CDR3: CASSKPGLPSETQYF; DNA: TGTGCCAGCAGTAAGCCGGGACTACCCTCGGAGACCCAGTACTTC
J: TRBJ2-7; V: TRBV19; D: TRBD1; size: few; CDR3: CASSIGRQGTYEQYF; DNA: TGTGCCAGTAGTATCGGAAGACAGGGGACCTACGAGCAGTACTTC
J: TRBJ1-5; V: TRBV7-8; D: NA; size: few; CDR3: CASSLGGVTGAAYSNQPQHF; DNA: TGTGCCAGCAGCTTAGGTGGGGTGACAGGAGCCGCTTATAGCAATCAGCCCCAGCATTTT
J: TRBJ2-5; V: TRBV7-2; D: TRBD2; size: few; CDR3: CASSWRLAGAKETQYF; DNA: TGTGCCAGCAGCTGGCGACTAGCGGGGGCTAAAGAGACCCAGTACTTC
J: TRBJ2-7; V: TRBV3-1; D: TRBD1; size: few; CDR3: CASSQRRDRGYEQYF; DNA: TGTGCCAGCAGCCAACGAAGGGACAGGGGCTACGAGCAGTACTTC
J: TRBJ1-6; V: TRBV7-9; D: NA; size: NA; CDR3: CASSPTGTYNSPLHF; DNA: TGTGCCAGCAGCCCGACTGGGACCTATAATTCACCCCTCCACTTT
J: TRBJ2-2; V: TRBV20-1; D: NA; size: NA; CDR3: CSDSARGEAGELFF; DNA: TGCAGTGATAGCGCGCGCGGGGAGGCCGGGGAGCTGTTTTTT
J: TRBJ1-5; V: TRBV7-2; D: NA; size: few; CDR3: CASTSTNSNQPQHF; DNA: TGTGCCAGCACCTCGACGAATAGCAATCAGCCCCAGCATTTT
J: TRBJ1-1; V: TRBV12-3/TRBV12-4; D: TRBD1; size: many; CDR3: CASSRTGGDTEAFF; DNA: TGTGCCAGCAGTCGGACAGGGGGGGACACTGAAGCTTTCTTT
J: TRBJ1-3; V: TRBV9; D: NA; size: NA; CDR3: CASSVNHVGTRGDTIYF; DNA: TGTGCCAGCAGCGTAAACCACGTCGGGACGAGAGGGGACACCATATATTTT
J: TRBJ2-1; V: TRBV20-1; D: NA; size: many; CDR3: CSAITGQGGFYNEQFF; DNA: TGCAGTGCTATCACGGGGCAGGGTGGTTTCTACAATGAGCAGTTCTTC
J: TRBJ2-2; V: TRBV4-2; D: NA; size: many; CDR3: CASSQELAAGELFF; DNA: TGTGCCAGCAGCCAAGAGCTAGCAGCCGGGGAGCTGTTTTTT
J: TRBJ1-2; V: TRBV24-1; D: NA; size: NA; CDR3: CATSDFEEGHGYTF; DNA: TGTGCCACCAGTGATTTCGAGGAGGGCCATGGCTACACCTTC
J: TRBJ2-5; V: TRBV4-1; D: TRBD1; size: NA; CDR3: CASSIEDRGGETQYF; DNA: TGCGCCAGCAGCATCGAGGACAGGGGCGGAGAGACCCAGTACTTC
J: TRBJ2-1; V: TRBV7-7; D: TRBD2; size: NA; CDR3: CASRPPGGRPNEQFF; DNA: TGTGCCAGCAGGCCGCCCGGGGGGAGGCCCAATGAGCAGTTCTTC
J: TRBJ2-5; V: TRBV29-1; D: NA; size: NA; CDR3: CSVTRDQETQYF; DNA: TGCAGCGTTACGAGGGACCAAGAGACCCAGTACTTC
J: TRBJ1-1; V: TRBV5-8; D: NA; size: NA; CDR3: CASSFHWTEAFF; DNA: TGTGCCAGCAGCTTTCATTGGACTGAAGCTTTCTTT